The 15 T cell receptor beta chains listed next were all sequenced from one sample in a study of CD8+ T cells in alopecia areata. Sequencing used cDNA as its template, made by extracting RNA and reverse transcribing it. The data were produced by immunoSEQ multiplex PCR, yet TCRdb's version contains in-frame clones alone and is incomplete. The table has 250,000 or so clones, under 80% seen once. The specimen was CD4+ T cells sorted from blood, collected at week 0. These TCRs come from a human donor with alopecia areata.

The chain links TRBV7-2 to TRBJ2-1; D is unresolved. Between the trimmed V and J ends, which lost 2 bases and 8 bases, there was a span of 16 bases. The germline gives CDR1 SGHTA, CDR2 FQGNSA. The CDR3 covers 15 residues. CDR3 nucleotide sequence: TGTGCCAGCAGCTTACCGCAGACTCCTGGCGATGAGCAGTTCTTC. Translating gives CASSLPQTPGDEQFF.

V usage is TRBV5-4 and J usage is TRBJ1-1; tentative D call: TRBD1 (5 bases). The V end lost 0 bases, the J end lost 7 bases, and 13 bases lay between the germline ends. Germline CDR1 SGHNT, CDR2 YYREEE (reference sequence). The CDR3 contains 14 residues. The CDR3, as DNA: TGTGCCAGCAGCTTGGTGGGACCTGGAGGTGAAGCTTTCTTT. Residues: CASSLVGPGGEAFF.

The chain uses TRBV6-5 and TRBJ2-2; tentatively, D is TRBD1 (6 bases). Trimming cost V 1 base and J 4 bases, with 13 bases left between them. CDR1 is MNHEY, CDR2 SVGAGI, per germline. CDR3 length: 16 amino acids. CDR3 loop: CASSYLRQAITGELFF. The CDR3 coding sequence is TGTGCCAGCAGTTACTTGCGACAGGCGATCACCGGGGAGCTGTTTTTT.

This chain's CDR3 is CACTGTVLTNQETQYF. The CDR3 nucleotides are TGTGCCTGCACCGGGACAGTATTAACTAACCAAGAGACCCAGTACTTC. The gene calls are TRBV30 and TRBJ2-5, with TRBD1 matching over 7 bases. The germline CDR1 and CDR2 sequences are GTSNPN and SVGIG (reference sequence). The CDR3 runs to 16 residues. V lost 6 bases to trimming and J lost 0 bases; unmatched junction nucleotides: 13.

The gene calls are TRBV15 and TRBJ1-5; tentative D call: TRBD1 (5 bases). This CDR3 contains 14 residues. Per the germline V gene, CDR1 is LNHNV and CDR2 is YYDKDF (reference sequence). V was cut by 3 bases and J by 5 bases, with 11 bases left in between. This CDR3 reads CATSRDKGDQPQHF. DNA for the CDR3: TGTGCCACCAGCAGGGACAAAGGGGATCAGCCCCAGCATTTT.

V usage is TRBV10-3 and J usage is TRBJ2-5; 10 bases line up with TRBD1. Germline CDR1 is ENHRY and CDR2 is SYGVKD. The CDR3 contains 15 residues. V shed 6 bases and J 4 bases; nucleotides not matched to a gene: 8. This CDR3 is CAIRMTGGAAETQYF. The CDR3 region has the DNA TGTGCCATCAGGATGACAGGGGGCGCAGCAGAGACCCAGTACTTC.

The CDR3 DNA sequence: TGTGCCAGCAGCTCCTCCGGGACAGGGGACTATGGCTACACCTTC. Its translation: CASSSSGTGDYGYTF. The chain couples TRBV7-6 to TRBJ1-2, with 10 bases fitting TRBD1. The CDR3 contains 15 residues. The germline V gene encodes CDR1 SGHVS and CDR2 FNYEAQ. The ends lost 4 bases at V and 3 bases at J; junction bases unmatched: 5.

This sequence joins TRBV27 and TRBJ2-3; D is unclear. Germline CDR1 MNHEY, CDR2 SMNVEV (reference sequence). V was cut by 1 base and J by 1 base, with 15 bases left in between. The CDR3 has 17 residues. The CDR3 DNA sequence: TGTGCCAGCAGTTTATACCCCAGCGCTGGACGCACAGATACGCAGTATTTT. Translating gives CASSLYPSAGRTDTQYF.

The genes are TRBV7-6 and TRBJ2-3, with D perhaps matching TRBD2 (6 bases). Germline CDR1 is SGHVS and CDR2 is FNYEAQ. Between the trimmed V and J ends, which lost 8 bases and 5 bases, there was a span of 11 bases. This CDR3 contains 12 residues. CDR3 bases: TGTGCCAGCGCCCCCGGGGGAGATACGCAGTATTTT. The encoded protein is CASAPGGDTQYF.

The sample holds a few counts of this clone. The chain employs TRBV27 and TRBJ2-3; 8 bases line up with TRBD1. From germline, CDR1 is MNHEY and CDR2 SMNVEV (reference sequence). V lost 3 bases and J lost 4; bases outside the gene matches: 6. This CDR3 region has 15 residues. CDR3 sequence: CASSFRGLSSDTQYF. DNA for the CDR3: TGTGCCAGCAGTTTCAGGGGGCTGAGTTCAGATACGCAGTATTTT.

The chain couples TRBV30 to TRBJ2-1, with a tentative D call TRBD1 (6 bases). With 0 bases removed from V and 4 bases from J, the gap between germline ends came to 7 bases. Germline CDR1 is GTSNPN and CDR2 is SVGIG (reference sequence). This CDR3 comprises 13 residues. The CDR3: CAWSVDRYNEQFF. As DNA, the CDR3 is TGTGCCTGGAGTGTAGACAGGTACAATGAGCAGTTCTTC.

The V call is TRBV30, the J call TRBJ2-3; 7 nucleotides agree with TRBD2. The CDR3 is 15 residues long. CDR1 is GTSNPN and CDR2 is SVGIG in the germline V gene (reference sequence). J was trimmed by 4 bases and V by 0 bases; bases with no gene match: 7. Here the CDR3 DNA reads TGTGCCTGGAGTGTATGGGGCGGGGGTGCAGATACGCAGTATTTT. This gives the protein CAWSVWGGGADTQYF.

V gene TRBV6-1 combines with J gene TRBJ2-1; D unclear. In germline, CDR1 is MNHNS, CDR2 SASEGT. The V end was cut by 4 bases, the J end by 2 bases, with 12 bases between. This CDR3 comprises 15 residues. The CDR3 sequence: CASSAAGGTYNEQFF. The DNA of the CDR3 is TGTGCCAGCAGTGCTGCAGGTGGTACCTACAATGAGCAGTTCTTC.

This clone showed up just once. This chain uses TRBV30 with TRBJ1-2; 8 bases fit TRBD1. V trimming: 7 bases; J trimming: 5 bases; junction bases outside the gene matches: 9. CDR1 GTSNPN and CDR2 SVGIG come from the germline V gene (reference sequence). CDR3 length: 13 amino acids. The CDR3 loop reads CASLSRTGYGYTF. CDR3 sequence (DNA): TGTGCCTCCCTCTCCCGGACAGGGTATGGCTACACCTTC. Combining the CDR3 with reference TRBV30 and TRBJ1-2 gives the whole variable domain SQTIHQWPATLVQPVGSPLSLECTVEGTSNPNLYWYRQAAGRGLQLLFYSVGIGQISSEVPQNLSASRPQDRQFILSSKKLLLSDSGFYLCASLSRTGYGYTFGSGTRLTVV.

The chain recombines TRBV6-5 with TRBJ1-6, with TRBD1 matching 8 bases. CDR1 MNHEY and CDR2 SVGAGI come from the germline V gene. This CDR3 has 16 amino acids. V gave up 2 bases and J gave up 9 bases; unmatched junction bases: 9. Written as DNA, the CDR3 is TGTGCCAGCAGTTACGGAGGAGGACAGGGTCCTTCACCCCTCCACTTT. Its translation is CASSYGGGQGPSPLHF.